The clone carrying this T cell receptor beta chain was picked up a small number of times. Antigen: not known. This specimen comes from a study of identical twins. Study-wide results and limits: A lower insertion count was a feature of abundant cord blood beta clonotypes, with no such feature in memory repertoires. Analyses of zero insertions could be partly confounded by invariant MAIT and iNKT cells. The study reached conclusions through statistical analysis that was cross-sectional, not following the same donors.

The cDNA had a unique molecular identifier and a template-switch universal primer site. TCRdb redid the calling of the 5' RACE reads with MiXCR, one entry per CDR3 protein. The sample has 200,000 to 250,000 distinct CDR3 sequences, about 14% seen once. The CDR3 totals 13 residues. CDR1 is SGHAT and CDR2 is FQNNGV in the germline V gene. The V segment lost 1 base and the J segment 8 bases; nucleotides outside the gene matches: 0. Material for sequencing was memory (CD45RO+) T cells sorted from blood. The chain uses TRBV11-2 and TRBJ2-3; TRBD1 matches at 10 bases. This clonotype originated in a young woman in good health. The CDR3 coding sequence is TGTGCCAGCAGCTTAGGGACAGGGGGTACGCAGTATTTT. Amino acids: CASSLGTGGTQYF.